The 10 T cell receptor beta chains given below trace back to one sample, sequenced in a study of shared clonotypes between healthy human individuals. Some clones are missing from TCRdb's copy, which holds only in-frame ones; the method was immunoSEQ multiplex PCR. Of roughly 2.5 million clones in the sample, around nine tenths are singletons; the top ten hold 0.11% to 0.15%. Sequenced input: naive CD4+ T cells sorted from blood. Documented subset: CD45RA+ positively selected. The receptors stem from a man aged 18 to 29 in good health.

V is TRBV5-1 and J is TRBJ2-5; D perhaps matches TRBD1 (7 bases). V lost 4 bases to trimming and J lost 1 base, with 17 bases between them. The length of the CDR3 is 16 residues. Germline loops: CDR1 SGHRS, CDR2 YFSETQ. For the CDR3, the DNA is TGCGCCAGCAGCCCCAGACTAGGACAGGCCCAAGAGACCCAGTACTTC. Translation: CASSPRLGQAQETQYF.

This chain uses TRBV19 with TRBJ1-5; the D gene is possibly TRBD1 (5 bases). In germline, CDR1 is LNHDA, CDR2 SQIVND (reference sequence). V was pared by 3 bases and J by 0 bases, with 9 bases between. The CDR3 spans 15 residues. The CDR3 protein is CASSMGEYSNQPQHF. CDR3 nucleotide sequence: TGTGCCAGTAGTATGGGGGAGTATAGCAATCAGCCCCAGCATTTT.

On this clone itself: Its ends do not fully match the called genes, so a read error is possible. The chain joins TRBV16 to TRBJ1-2, with unresolved D. The CDR3 length is 11 residues. The V gene's germline CDR1 is KGHSY and CDR2 FQNENV. This CDR3 is CASSQELDLRF. In nucleotides, the CDR3 is TGTGCCAGCAGCCAAGAGCTCGACCTCCGATTC.

A remark on this clone: This CDR3 is also generated by other DNA sequences in the sample. The chain uses TRBV7-2 and TRBJ2-1; D remains ambiguous. Germline V gene data show CDR1 as SGHTA and CDR2 as FQGNSA. V gave up 5 bases and J gave up 5 bases, with 4 bases separating them. This CDR3 has 11 residues. The CDR3 is CASSRNNEQFF. The CDR3 DNA follows: TGTGCCAGCAGCCGCAACAATGAGCAGTTCTTC.

There are a few counts of this clone. This chain connects TRBV28 to TRBJ1-2; unclear D gene. From germline, CDR1 is MDHEN and CDR2 SYDVKM. CDR3 length: 13 residues. V was shortened by 7 bases and J by 4 bases, with 13 bases between the two germline ends. The CDR3 protein is CASMGGAVYGYTF. CDR3 nucleotide sequence: TGTGCCAGCATGGGTGGCGCGGTCTATGGCTACACCTTC.

This sequence joins TRBV7-2 and TRBJ1-2; D remains ambiguous. V was cut by 1 base and J by 6 bases, with 12 bases left in between. Germline V CDR1 and CDR2: SGHTA, FQGNSA. The CDR3 loop spans 14 amino acids. CDR3 amino acids: CASSLGITGDGYTF. The CDR3 region has the DNA TGTGCCAGCAGCTTAGGAATAACGGGAGATGGCTACACCTTC.

J is TRBJ2-5 and V is TRBV7-6, with TRBD2 matching over 9 bases. The CDR3 sequence is 17 residues long. V gave up 1 base and J gave up 5 bases; unmatched junction bases: 11. The germline gives CDR1 SGHVS, CDR2 FNYEAQ. The DNA of the CDR3 is TGTGCCAGCAGCTTAGACCCCCCTAGCGGGGTCGGCGAGACCCAGTACTTC. Translated: CASSLDPPSGVGETQYF.

This clone was seen only once. The chain links TRBV4-2 to TRBJ2-1, with 10 bases lining up with TRBD1. V dropped 0 bases and J dropped 3; count of bases not matched to a gene: 8. This CDR3 spans 18 amino acids. Germline V gene sequence: CDR1 LGHNA, CDR2 YNFKEQ. CDR3 residues: CASSQEISRDRGYNEQFF. CDR3 coding DNA: TGTGCCAGCAGCCAAGAGATAAGCCGGGACAGGGGCTACAATGAGCAGTTCTTC.

The chain employs TRBV18 and TRBJ1-5; no firm D call. The CDR3 extends over 14 amino acids. V was cut by 2 bases and J by 5 bases, with 10 bases left in between. Germline CDR1 and CDR2: KGHSH and LQKENI. CDR3 nucleotide sequence: TGTGCCAGCTCACCAATGGTTACGGATCAGCCCCAGCATTTT. This translates into CASSPMVTDQPQHF.

The genes are TRBV9 and TRBJ2-1; possible D gene TRBD2, 6 bases. This CDR3 spans 14 amino acids. Trimming shortened V by 1 base and J by 7 bases, and 12 bases separated the two germline ends. Germline-derived CDR1 and CDR2 are SGDLS and YYNGEE. DNA of the CDR3: TGTGCCAGCAGCGTATCCGGGACTTCAAATGAGCAGTTCTTC. Protein sequence: CASSVSGTSNEQFF.